This TCR beta chain was observed in a study of molecular identifiers for immune sequencing clone quantification. About the study: In the replicates, RNA derived from roughly 20,000 or 100,000 naive CD8 cells was divided into five parts, and four were sequenced. Regarding the study as a whole: Effector cells had over 98% of their molecules in clones above 20 RNA copies, while naive cells had under 1%. With a barcode shared among identical TCR molecules, highly expanded clone sizes could be underestimated.

Researchers sorted naive CD8 T cells as cells that were CD8+CD4-CCR7+CD45RA+. TCRdb redid the calling of the PCR reads with MiXCR, one entry per CDR3 protein. The sample carries 40,000 to 45,000 distinct CDR3 sequences, under 20% recorded once. This clonotype has a handful of counts. Its antigen is unidentified. The CDR3 is 15 amino acids. V lost 5 bases to trimming and J lost 7 bases; unmatched junction nucleotides: 11. Germline V gives CDR1 LNHDA, CDR2 SQIVND (reference sequence). This clonotype originated in a human donor in good health. Some libraries in this study had Jurkat cell RNA spiked in. The sequenced sample consisted of naive CD8+ T cells from blood, with Jurkat cell RNA spiked in. Specified subset: FACS-sorted CD8+CD4-CCR7+CD45RA+ naive T cells. The genes are TRBV19 and TRBJ2-3, with 8 bases matching TRBD1. The CDR3 reads CASSAAGTGGYTQYF. The CDR3 nucleotides read TGTGCCAGTAGTGCTGCCGGGACAGGAGGGTATACGCAGTATTTT.